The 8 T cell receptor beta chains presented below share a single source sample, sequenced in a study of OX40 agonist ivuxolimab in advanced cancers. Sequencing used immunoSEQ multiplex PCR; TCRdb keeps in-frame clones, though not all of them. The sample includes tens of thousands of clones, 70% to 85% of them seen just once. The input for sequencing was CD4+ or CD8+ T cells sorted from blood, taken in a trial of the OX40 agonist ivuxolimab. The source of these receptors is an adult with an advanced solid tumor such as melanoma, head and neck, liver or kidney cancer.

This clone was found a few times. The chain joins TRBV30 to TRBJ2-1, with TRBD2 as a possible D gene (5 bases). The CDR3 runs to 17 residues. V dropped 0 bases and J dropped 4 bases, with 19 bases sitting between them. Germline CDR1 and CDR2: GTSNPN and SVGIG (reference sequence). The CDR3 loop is CAWSVGVGTPGYNEQFF. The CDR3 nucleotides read TGTGCCTGGAGTGTGGGAGTCGGCACCCCGGGTTACAATGAGCAGTTCTTC.

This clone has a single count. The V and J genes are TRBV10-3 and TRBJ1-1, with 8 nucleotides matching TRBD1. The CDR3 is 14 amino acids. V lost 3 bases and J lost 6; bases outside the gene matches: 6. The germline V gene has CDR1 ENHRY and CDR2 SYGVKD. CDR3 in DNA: TGTGCCATCAGTGACATGCCAGGGGGCTCTGAAGCTTTCTTT. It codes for CAISDMPGGSEAFF.

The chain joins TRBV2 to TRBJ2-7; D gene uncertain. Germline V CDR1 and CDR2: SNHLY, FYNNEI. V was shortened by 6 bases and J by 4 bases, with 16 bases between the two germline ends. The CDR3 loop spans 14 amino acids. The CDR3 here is CASRRLGLTYEQYF. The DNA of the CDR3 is TGTGCCAGCAGGAGATTGGGCCTCACTTACGAGCAGTACTTC.

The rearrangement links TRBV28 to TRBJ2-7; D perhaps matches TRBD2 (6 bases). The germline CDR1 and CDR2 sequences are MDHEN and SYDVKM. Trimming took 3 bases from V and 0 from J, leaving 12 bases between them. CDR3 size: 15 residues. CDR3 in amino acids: CASSFRERASYEQYF. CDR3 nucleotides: TGTGCCAGCAGTTTCCGGGAGAGGGCCTCCTACGAGCAGTACTTC. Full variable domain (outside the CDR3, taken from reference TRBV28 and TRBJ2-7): DVKVTQSSRYLVKRTGEKVFLECVQDMDHENMFWYRQDPGLGLRLIYFSYDVKMKEKGDIPEGYSVSREKKERFSLILESASTNQTSMYLCASSFRERASYEQYFGPGTRLTVT.

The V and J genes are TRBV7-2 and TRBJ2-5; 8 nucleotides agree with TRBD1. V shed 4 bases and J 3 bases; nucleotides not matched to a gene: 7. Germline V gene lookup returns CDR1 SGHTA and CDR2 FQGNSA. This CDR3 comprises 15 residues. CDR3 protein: CASSSEGTGKETQYF. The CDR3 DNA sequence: TGTGCCAGCAGCTCCGAAGGGACAGGAAAAGAGACCCAGTACTTC.

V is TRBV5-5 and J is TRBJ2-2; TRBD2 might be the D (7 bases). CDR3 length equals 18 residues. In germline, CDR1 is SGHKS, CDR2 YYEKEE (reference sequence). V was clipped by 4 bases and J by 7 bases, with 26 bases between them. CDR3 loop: CASSPRGGGGVGLGELFF. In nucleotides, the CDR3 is TGTGCCAGCAGCCCCCGGGGAGGGGGAGGTGTAGGACTCGGGGAGCTGTTTTTT.

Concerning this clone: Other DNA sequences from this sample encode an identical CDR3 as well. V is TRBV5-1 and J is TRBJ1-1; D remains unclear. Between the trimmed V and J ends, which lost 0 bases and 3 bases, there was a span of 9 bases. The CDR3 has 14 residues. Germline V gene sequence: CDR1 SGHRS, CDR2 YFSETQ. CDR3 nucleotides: TGCGCCAGCAGCTTGGCCGGAGGTTACACTGAAGCTTTCTTT. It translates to CASSLAGGYTEAFF.

In DNA, the CDR3 is TGTGCCTGGAGTACGGGACAGGGGGATCACAATGAGCAGTTCTTC. It codes for CAWSTGQGDHNEQFF. This chain links TRBV30 with TRBJ2-1; TRBD1 agrees at 11 bases. The V segment lost 2 bases and the J segment 5 bases; nucleotides outside the gene matches: 5. From germline, CDR1 is GTSNPN and CDR2 SVGIG (reference sequence). This CDR3 contains 15 residues.